This T cell receptor beta chain was sequenced in a study of blood T cell repertoires in COVID-19. Data came from immunoSEQ multiplex PCR; TCRdb stores just in-frame clones and leaves some out. In the table there are approximately 50,000 clones, roughly 85% of which are singletons. The CDR3 has 17 amino acids. The V and J ends lost 3 bases and 4 bases respectively, with 21 bases between them. Per germline, CDR1 MNHEY and CDR2 SVGEGT. This clone appeared a single time. The origin of this receptor is a human donor in a cohort sampled during active COVID-19. The sample consisted of peripheral blood. The V and J genes are TRBV6-2 or TRBV6-3 and TRBJ2-5; D may be TRBD2 (5 bases). The CDR3 DNA reads TGTGCCAGCAGTTATAATATTCGCGGGCGAACGGGAGAGACCCAGTACTTC. Translating gives CASSYNIRGRTGETQYF.